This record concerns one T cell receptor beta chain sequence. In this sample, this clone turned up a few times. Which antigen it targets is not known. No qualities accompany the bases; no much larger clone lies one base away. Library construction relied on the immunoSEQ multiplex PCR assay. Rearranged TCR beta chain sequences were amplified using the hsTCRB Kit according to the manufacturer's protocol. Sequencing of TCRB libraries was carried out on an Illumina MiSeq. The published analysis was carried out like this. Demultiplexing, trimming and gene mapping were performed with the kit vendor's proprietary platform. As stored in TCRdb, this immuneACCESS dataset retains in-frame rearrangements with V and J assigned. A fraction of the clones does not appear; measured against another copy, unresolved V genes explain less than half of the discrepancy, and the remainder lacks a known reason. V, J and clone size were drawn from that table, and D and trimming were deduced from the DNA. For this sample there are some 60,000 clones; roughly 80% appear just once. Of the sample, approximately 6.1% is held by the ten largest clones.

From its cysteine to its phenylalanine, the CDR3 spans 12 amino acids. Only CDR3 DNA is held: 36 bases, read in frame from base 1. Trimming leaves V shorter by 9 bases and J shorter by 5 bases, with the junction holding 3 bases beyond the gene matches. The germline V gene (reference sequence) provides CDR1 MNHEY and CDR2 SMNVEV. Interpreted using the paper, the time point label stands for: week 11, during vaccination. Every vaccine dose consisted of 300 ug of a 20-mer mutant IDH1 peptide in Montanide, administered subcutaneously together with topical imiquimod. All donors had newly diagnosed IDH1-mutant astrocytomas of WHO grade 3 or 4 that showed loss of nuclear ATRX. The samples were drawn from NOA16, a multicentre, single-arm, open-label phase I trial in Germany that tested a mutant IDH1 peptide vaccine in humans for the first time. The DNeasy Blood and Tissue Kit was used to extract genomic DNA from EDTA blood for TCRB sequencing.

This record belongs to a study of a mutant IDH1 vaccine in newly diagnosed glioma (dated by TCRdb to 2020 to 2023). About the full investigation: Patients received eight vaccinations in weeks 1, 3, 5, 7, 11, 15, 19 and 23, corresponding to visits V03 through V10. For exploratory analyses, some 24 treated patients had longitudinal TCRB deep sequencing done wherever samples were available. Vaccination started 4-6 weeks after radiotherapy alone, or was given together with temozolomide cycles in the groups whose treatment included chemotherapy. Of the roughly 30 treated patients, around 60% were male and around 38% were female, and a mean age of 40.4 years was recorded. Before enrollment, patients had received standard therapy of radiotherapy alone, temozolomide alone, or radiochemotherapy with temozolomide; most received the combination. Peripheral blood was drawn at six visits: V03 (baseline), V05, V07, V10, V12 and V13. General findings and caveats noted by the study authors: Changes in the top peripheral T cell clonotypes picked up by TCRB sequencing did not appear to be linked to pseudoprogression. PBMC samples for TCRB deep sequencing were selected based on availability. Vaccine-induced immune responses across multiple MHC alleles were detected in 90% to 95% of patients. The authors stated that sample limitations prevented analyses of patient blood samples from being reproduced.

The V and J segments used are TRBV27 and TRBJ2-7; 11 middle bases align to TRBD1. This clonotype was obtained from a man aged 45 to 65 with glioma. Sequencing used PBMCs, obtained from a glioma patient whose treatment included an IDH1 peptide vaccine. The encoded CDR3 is CASWDRGNEQYF. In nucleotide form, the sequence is TGTGCCAGTTGGGACAGGGGGAACGAGCAGTACTTC.